This TCR beta chain is from a study of T cells in Graves' hyperthyroidism and ophthalmopathy. RNA transcripts served as the template for amplifying TCR beta CDR3 regions. HTBI primers were employed in a first-round RT-PCR of the TCR CDR3. One entry per CDR3 protein, called by TCRdb with MiXCR from the multiplex PCR reads. The sample consists of about half a million distinct CDR3 sequences, roughly 20% of them appearing once. Per the germline V gene, CDR1 is PRHDT and CDR2 is FYEKMQ (reference sequence). Between the trimmed V and J ends, which lost 5 bases and 7 bases, there was a span of 21 bases. CDR3 size: 15 residues. PBMCs were derived from around 10 ml fresh peripheral blood.

The receptor was isolated from a man between 18 and 29 years old with Graves' hyperthyroidism. V usage is TRBV13 and J usage is TRBJ2-7; D possibly corresponds to TRBD1 (6 bases). Sequencing was carried out using blood. The CDR3 nucleotides read TGTGCCAGCAGCATCGGTAGGGGGATTCTGTCAGAGCAGTACTTC. It yields the protein CASSIGRGILSEQYF.